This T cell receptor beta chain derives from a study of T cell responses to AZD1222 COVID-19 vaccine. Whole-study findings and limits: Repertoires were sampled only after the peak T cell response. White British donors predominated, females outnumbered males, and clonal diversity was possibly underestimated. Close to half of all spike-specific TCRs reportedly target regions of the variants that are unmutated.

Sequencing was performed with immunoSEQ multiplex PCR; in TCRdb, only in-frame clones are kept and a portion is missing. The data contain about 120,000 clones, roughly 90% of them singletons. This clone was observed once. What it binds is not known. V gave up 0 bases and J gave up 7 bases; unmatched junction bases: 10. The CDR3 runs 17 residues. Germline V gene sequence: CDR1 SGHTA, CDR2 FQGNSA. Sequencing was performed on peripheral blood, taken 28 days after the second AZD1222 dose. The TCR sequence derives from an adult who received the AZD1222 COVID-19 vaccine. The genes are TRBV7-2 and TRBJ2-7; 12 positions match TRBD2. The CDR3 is CASSLAGLAGGPREQYF. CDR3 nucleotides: TGTGCCAGCAGCTTAGCCGGTCTAGCGGGAGGGCCGAGGGAGCAGTACTTC.